Following are 17 T cell receptor beta chains from one sample sequenced in a study of T cells in Graves' hyperthyroidism and ophthalmopathy. RNA transcripts yielded amplified TCR beta CDR3 regions. Using the HTBI primer set, a first-round RT-PCR was run on the TCR CDR3. TCRdb recomputed calls from the multiplex PCR reads with MiXCR, one row per CDR3 protein. The sample has about 59,000 distinct CDR3 sequences, approximately 53% seen once; the top ten hold approximately 3.4%. Input material: blood. The receptor source for this set is a woman aged 55 to 70 with Graves' ophthalmopathy.

This clonotype occurred many times. CDR3 DNA sequence: TGTGCCAGCAGCGCCAGCGGGGGGGCCGGCGGGGAGCTGTTTTTT. This gives the protein CASSASGGAGGELFF. This chain links TRBV9 with TRBJ2-2; TRBD2 matches at 10 bases. V lost 3 bases to trimming and J lost 7 bases; unmatched junction nucleotides: 6. CDR3 length equals 15 residues. The germline V gene encodes CDR1 SGDLS and CDR2 YYNGEE.

The sample holds many counts of this clonotype. The rearrangement links TRBV5-1 to TRBJ2-5; perhaps TRBD1 as D (5 bases). Between the trimmed V and J ends, which lost 4 bases and 1 base, there was a span of 17 bases. Germline V gene lookup returns CDR1 SGHRS and CDR2 YFSETQ. The CDR3 loop spans 16 amino acids. The DNA of the CDR3 is TGCGCCAGCAGCGCCCCGTACCAGGGCGGCCAAGAGACCCAGTACTTC. This gives the protein CASSAPYQGGQETQYF.

This CDR3 reads CASSVGASGVYDQPQHF. CDR3 coding DNA: TGTGCCAGCAGCGTAGGGGCTAGCGGGGTCTACGATCAGCCCCAGCATTTT. This sequence joins TRBV9 and TRBJ1-5; D not resolved. The CDR3 length is 17 residues. V dropped 0 bases and J dropped 5 bases, with 18 bases sitting between them. The germline gives CDR1 SGDLS, CDR2 YYNGEE.

A note on this clonotype: A junction boundary mismatches the germline segment, possibly from a read error. This sequence joins TRBV7-7 and TRBJ2-5, with TRBD2 matching over 8 bases. CDR3 length: 13 amino acids. Germline lookup yields CDR1 SSHAT and CDR2 FNYEAQ (reference sequence). The CDR3 coding sequence is TGTGCTAGCAGCTTAGCGCGGCGGGAGGCCCTGTACTTC. Amino acids: CASSLARREALYF.

CDR3 nucleotide sequence: TGTGCCAGCAGTTTACTGACAGGAATAGGCCTCAGAGAGCTCCTACCAGAAAAACTGTTTTTT. Translated, it gives CASSLLTGIGLRELLPEKLFF. This chain joins TRBV27 and TRBJ1-4, with a tentative D call TRBD1 (6 bases). With 2 bases removed from V and 8 bases from J, the gap between germline ends came to 33 bases. CDR3 length equals 21 residues. Germline CDR1 is MNHEY and CDR2 is SMNVEV (reference sequence).

The chain is built from TRBV7-3 and TRBJ2-2, with 7 bases matching TRBD2. The V segment lost 5 bases and the J segment 2 bases; nucleotides outside the gene matches: 11. The CDR3 covers 17 residues. Germline values: CDR1 SGHTA, CDR2 FQGTGA. CDR3 residues: CASSPRASGVNTGELFF. CDR3 DNA: TGTGCCAGCAGCCCACGTGCTAGCGGAGTTAACACCGGGGAGCTGTTTTTT.

This clonotype came up many times. The chain links TRBV28 to TRBJ2-7; D is ambiguous. The length of the CDR3 is 11 residues. The germline V and J ends were trimmed by 4 bases and 7 bases, with 8 bases remaining between them. Per the germline V gene, CDR1 is MDHEN and CDR2 is SYDVKM. In DNA, the CDR3 is TGTGCCAGCAGTTCTTTGGGGGAGCAGTACTTC. It specifies CASSSLGEQYF.

This clonotype was picked up many times. The chain uses TRBV5-4 and TRBJ1-4, with 8 bases identical to TRBD1. V was clipped by 3 bases and J by 5 bases; unmatched bases: 6. The CDR3 is 15 residues long. Germline assignment: CDR1 SGHNT and CDR2 YYREEE (reference sequence). DNA for the CDR3: TGTGCCAGCAGCTCTAACAGGGGGATAAATGAAAAACTGTTTTTT. Its protein is CASSSNRGINEKLFF.

Concerning this clonotype itself: As the CDR3 is not closed by the conserved phenylalanine or tryptophan, this likely results from a read error. The J gene is TRBJ2-3, the V gene TRBV27, with D unclear. CDR3 length: 13 residues. Germline V gene data show CDR1 as MNHEY and CDR2 as SMNVEV (reference sequence). CDR3 in DNA: TGTGCCATCAGTCGTCAGTACACAGATACGCAGTATGTT. Translated: CAISRQYTDTQYV.

The rearrangement uses TRBV18 and TRBJ1-1; no clear D gene. Trimming stripped 0 bases from V and 4 bases from J, with 6 bases between. The germline gives CDR1 KGHSH, CDR2 LQKENI. The CDR3 is 13 residues long. CDR3 sequence: CASSPPGATEAFF. In nucleotides, the CDR3 is TGTGCCAGCTCACCACCGGGAGCCACTGAAGCTTTCTTT.

This clonotype occurred a few times. The chain employs TRBV7-3 and TRBJ2-5; D ambiguous. V lost 0 bases and J 4 bases, leaving 6 bases between the germline ends. The length of the CDR3 is 13 residues. Germline CDR1 reads SGHTA; CDR2 reads FQGTGA. The CDR3 sequence is CASSLTGGETQYF. The CDR3 nucleotides read TGTGCCAGCAGCTTAACGGGTGGAGAGACCCAGTACTTC.

This chain connects TRBV4-2 to TRBJ2-7; possible D gene TRBD1, 5 bases. The CDR3 is 17 residues long. V was shortened by 1 base and J by 5 bases, with 21 bases between the two germline ends. Germline loops: CDR1 LGHNA, CDR2 YNFKEQ. CDR3: CASSQVPLGRGVDEQYF. For the CDR3, the DNA is TGTGCCAGCAGCCAAGTTCCCCTGGGAAGGGGTGTCGACGAGCAGTACTTC.

By share, this clonotype counts as medium-sized (0.01 to 0.1%). The chain has TRBV10-2 and TRBJ2-1; no firm D call. V dropped 4 bases and J dropped 4 bases, with 8 bases sitting between them. The germline CDR1 and CDR2 sequences are WSHSY and SAAADI. CDR3 length equals 13 residues. The CDR3 sequence: CASSGDAYNEQFF. The CDR3 region has the DNA TGCGCCAGCAGTGGTGACGCGTACAATGAGCAGTTCTTC.

The chain recombines TRBV7-8 with TRBJ2-7; possible D gene TRBD1, 5 bases. The CDR3 contains 13 residues. The V gene's germline CDR1 is SGHVS and CDR2 FQNEAQ. V was shortened by 2 bases and J by 6 bases, with 11 bases between the two germline ends. The CDR3 region is CASSLIQGTEQYV. The DNA for the CDR3 is TGTGCCAGCAGCTTAATTCAGGGTACCGAGCAGTACGTC.

This clonotype came up many times. This chain connects TRBV4-3 to TRBJ2-3; perhaps TRBD1 as D (5 bases). The germline CDR1 and CDR2 sequences are LGHNA and YSLEER. V was pared by 0 bases and J by 0 bases, with 7 bases between. CDR3 length equals 15 residues. The DNA for the CDR3 is TGCGCCAGCAGCCAAGACAGGGCTAGCACAGATACGCAGTATTTT. This codes for CASSQDRASTDTQYF.

The chain uses TRBV10-3 and TRBJ1-5; 7 bases map to TRBD1. The V gene's germline CDR1 is ENHRY and CDR2 SYGVKD. The V gene end was trimmed by 7 bases and the J gene end by 4 bases; junction bases not matched to a gene: 4. There are 13 residues in the CDR3. CDR3 in DNA: TGTGCCATCAAAGACAGGGAGAATCAGCCCCAGCATTTT. Translated: CAIKDRENQPQHF.

In this sample, this clonotype turned up a few times. This rearrangement joins TRBV5-1 to TRBJ1-2; the match to TRBD1 covers 11 bases. CDR3 size: 16 residues. Germline V CDR1 and CDR2: SGHRS, YFSETQ. Trimming took 0 bases from V and 3 from J; bases not matched to a gene: 4. The CDR3 sequence: CASSLGRTGGDYGYTF. In nucleotides, the CDR3 is TGCGCCAGCAGCTTGGGTCGGACAGGGGGCGACTATGGCTACACCTTC.